The TCR beta chain described here comes from a study of CD8 T cells in Susac syndrome. With random hexamers, 0.5 to 1 ug RNA was reverse transcribed. Amplification of the TCR beta CDR3 was carried out by immunoSEQ multiplex PCR, which spanned a total of 54 Vbeta and 13 Jbeta segments. TCRdb re-called the immunoSEQ multiplex PCR reads with MiXCR, one entry per CDR3 protein. The table has about 130,000 distinct CDR3 sequences, about 93% seen once; the top ten hold around 0.24%. CD8+ and CD4+ T cells circulating in blood were sequenced for TCR beta. The multiple sclerosis controls were treatment-naive patients affected by stable or active relapsing-remitting disease. Germline-derived CDR1 and CDR2 are SQVTM and ANQGSEA. The CDR3 sequence is 17 residues long. The V gene end was trimmed by 4 bases and the J gene end by 5 bases; junction bases not matched to a gene: 18.

The V gene is TRBV29-1, the J gene TRBJ2-7, with 9 bases identical to TRBD2. Sequencing input: CD8+ T cells from PBMCs. The source is a human donor with multiple sclerosis. The CDR3 region is CSVAEVSVAGELDEQYF. The DNA of the CDR3 is TGCAGCGTTGCTGAGGTATCAGTAGCGGGAGAATTGGACGAGCAGTACTTC.